Described below is a single T cell receptor (beta chain) sequence and its context. The sample originates from a study of CD8+ T cells in alopecia areata. Across the study: Those treated were given oral tofacitinib at 5 to 10 mg twice daily. Tofacitinib administration persisted for 6 to 18 months, succeeded by 6 months off drug.

The CDR3 extends over 14 amino acids. V lost 3 bases to trimming and J lost 5 bases, with 13 bases between them. Germline V gene lookup returns CDR1 SGHTA and CDR2 FQGNSA. Once RNA had been extracted, it was reverse transcribed into cDNA to act as the sequencing template. The protocol was immunoSEQ multiplex PCR, while the TCRdb copy is restricted to in-frame clones and leaves out a portion. The sample yields roughly 5,000 clones, roughly two thirds seen once. Treatment specified: oral pan-JAK inhibitor, 5-10 mg twice daily. Lesional scalp punch biopsies and peripheral blood came from alopecia areata patients.

The V and J genes are TRBV7-2 and TRBJ2-5, with D possibly matching TRBD1 (6 bases). The sample was skin, taken at week 24, from a patient treated with tofacitinib. This receptor was obtained from a human donor with alopecia areata. The DNA for the CDR3 is TGTGCCAGCAGCTTTGCTGGGGGCGGGGAGACCCAGTACTTC. Translation: CASSFAGGGETQYF.